Listed below are T cell receptor beta chains from one sample, sequenced in a study of cytomegalovirus exposure and HLA in healthy donors. Profiling relied on immunoSEQ multiplex PCR, and the TCRdb table lists in-frame clones only, not all of them. This sample carries more than 300,000 clones, about nine tenths of them seen once, and the ten largest clones take 0.7% to 0.85%. The sample taken for sequencing was PBMCs. The receptor set was obtained from a woman aged 18-35 years in good health and CMV-seronegative. CDR3s include the opening cysteine and the closing phenylalanine or tryptophan. The order of the fields is D gene, clone size, V gene, J gene, CDR3 protein, CDR3 DNA. The D gene is left open where the match is weak. Size is omitted from some rows. Given values are once, few, many or a class for expanded clones.

d_gene: NA; abundance: NA; v_gene: TRBV9; j_gene: TRBJ2-1; CDR3aa: CASSVSSGSYNEQFF; CDR3nt: TGTGCCAGCAGCGTATCGAGCGGCTCCTACAATGAGCAGTTCTTC
d_gene: NA; abundance: NA; v_gene: TRBV13; j_gene: TRBJ2-7; CDR3aa: CASTNSPLSEQYF; CDR3nt: TGTGCCAGCACCAACAGCCCCCTCTCCGAGCAGTACTTC
d_gene: NA; abundance: NA; v_gene: TRBV28; j_gene: TRBJ1-1; CDR3aa: CASSFLPSSRGLF; CDR3nt: TGTGCCAGCAGTTTCCTCCCCTCCTCCAGGGGCCTTTTT
d_gene: NA; abundance: few; v_gene: TRBV27; j_gene: TRBJ2-7; CDR3aa: CASQGRSYEQYF; CDR3nt: TGTGCCAGCCAGGGTCGATCCTACGAGCAGTACTTC
d_gene: TRBD1; abundance: few; v_gene: TRBV6-6; j_gene: TRBJ2-7; CDR3aa: CASRDGQGMYEQYF; CDR3nt: TGTGCCAGCAGGGACGGACAGGGGATGTACGAGCAGTACTTC
d_gene: NA; abundance: NA; v_gene: TRBV5-6; j_gene: TRBJ2-1; CDR3aa: CASRAGMKNEQFF; CDR3nt: TGTGCCAGCAGGGCGGGAATGAAGAATGAGCAGTTCTTC
d_gene: TRBD2; abundance: NA; v_gene: TRBV27; j_gene: TRBJ2-7; CDR3aa: CASSSLVAGRPYEQYF; CDR3nt: TGTGCCAGCAGTTCCCTCGTAGCGGGGAGACCCTACGAGCAGTACTTC
d_gene: NA; abundance: NA; v_gene: TRBV12-5; j_gene: TRBJ1-4; CDR3aa: CASGQQATNEKLFF; CDR3nt: TGTGCTAGTGGCCAACAAGCAACTAATGAAAAACTGTTTTTT
d_gene: NA; abundance: NA; v_gene: TRBV6-6; j_gene: TRBJ2-7; CDR3aa: CASSPDGQPLYEQYF; CDR3nt: TGTGCCAGCAGCCCAGACGGACAGCCGCTCTACGAGCAGTACTTC
d_gene: TRBD2; abundance: NA; v_gene: TRBV5-6; j_gene: TRBJ2-7; CDR3aa: CASSLALATYEQYF; CDR3nt: TGTGCCAGCAGCTTGGCACTAGCGACCTACGAGCAGTACTTC
d_gene: NA; abundance: NA; v_gene: TRBV28; j_gene: TRBJ1-1; CDR3aa: CAILPDWNTEAFF; CDR3nt: TGTGCCATCCTCCCGGACTGGAACACTGAAGCTTTCTTT
d_gene: NA; abundance: NA; v_gene: TRBV30; j_gene: TRBJ1-3; CDR3aa: CAWSGPSNTIYF; CDR3nt: TGTGCCTGGTCTGGGCCCAGCAACACCATATATTTT
d_gene: NA; abundance: NA; v_gene: TRBV7-8; j_gene: TRBJ2-5; CDR3aa: CASSPGWDSNMAQYF; CDR3nt: TGTGCCAGCAGCCCAGGGTGGGACTCCAATATGGCCCAGTACTTC
d_gene: NA; abundance: NA; v_gene: TRBV25-1; j_gene: TRBJ2-7; CDR3aa: CASSVSGAGYGEQYF; CDR3nt: TGTGCCAGCAGTGTTTCAGGGGCCGGGTATGGTGAGCAGTACTTC
d_gene: NA; abundance: NA; v_gene: TRBV4-2; j_gene: TRBJ2-5; CDR3aa: CASSQEGMGGRFLETQYF; CDR3nt: TGTGCCAGCAGCCAAGAAGGAATGGGGGGGCGCTTCTTGGAGACCCAGTACTTC
d_gene: NA; abundance: NA; v_gene: TRBV18; j_gene: TRBJ2-2; CDR3aa: CASSPPAGTGELFF; CDR3nt: TGTGCCAGCTCACCACCCGCAGGGACCGGGGAGCTGTTTTTT
d_gene: TRBD2; abundance: NA; v_gene: TRBV19; j_gene: TRBJ2-7; CDR3aa: CASSIAASGSSYEQYF; CDR3nt: TGTGCCAGTAGTATCGCGGCTAGCGGGAGCTCCTACGAGCAGTACTTC
d_gene: TRBD2; abundance: NA; v_gene: TRBV5-4; j_gene: TRBJ2-7; CDR3aa: CASSFGTSAWSSYEQYF; CDR3nt: TGTGCCAGCAGCTTCGGGACTAGCGCTTGGTCGTCCTACGAGCAGTACTTC
d_gene: TRBD1; abundance: NA; v_gene: TRBV5-1; j_gene: TRBJ2-5; CDR3aa: CASSPFPGTGEETQYF; CDR3nt: TGCGCCAGCAGTCCATTTCCAGGGACAGGGGAAGAGACCCAGTACTTC
d_gene: NA; abundance: NA; v_gene: TRBV6-5; j_gene: TRBJ1-2; CDR3aa: CASSYFSGYRDYGYTF; CDR3nt: TGTGCCAGCAGTTACTTTTCGGGGTACCGGGACTATGGCTACACCTTC
d_gene: TRBD2; abundance: NA; v_gene: TRBV9; j_gene: TRBJ2-1; CDR3aa: CASSASGNPYNEQFF; CDR3nt: TGTGCCAGCAGCGCTAGCGGGAACCCCTACAATGAGCAGTTCTTC
d_gene: NA; abundance: NA; v_gene: TRBV2; j_gene: TRBJ1-2; CDR3aa: CASGRDYGYTF; CDR3nt: TGTGCCAGCGGGCGCGACTATGGCTACACCTTC
d_gene: NA; abundance: NA; v_gene: TRBV12-2; j_gene: TRBJ2-6; CDR3aa: CASRLGPGSGANVLTF; CDR3nt: TGTGCAAGTCGCCTGGGCCCCGGCTCTGGGGCCAACGTCCTGACTTTC
d_gene: NA; abundance: NA; v_gene: TRBV5-1; j_gene: TRBJ1-3; CDR3aa: CASRDPPGNTIYF; CDR3nt: TGCGCCAGTCGGGATCCGCCTGGAAACACCATATATTTT
d_gene: TRBD1; abundance: once; v_gene: TRBV27; j_gene: TRBJ2-7; CDR3aa: CASRTGTEGHEQYF; CDR3nt: TGTGCCAGCAGAACCGGGACAGAGGGCCACGAGCAGTACTTC
d_gene: TRBD2; abundance: NA; v_gene: TRBV7-2; j_gene: TRBJ2-3; CDR3aa: CASSLRLAGAPDTQYF; CDR3nt: TGTGCCAGCAGCCTAAGACTAGCGGGAGCGCCAGATACGCAGTATTTT
d_gene: NA; abundance: NA; v_gene: TRBV9; j_gene: TRBJ2-5; CDR3aa: CASSVGDSLRGETQYF; CDR3nt: TGTGCCAGCAGCGTAGGGGACTCGCTTCGAGGGGAGACCCAGTACTTC
d_gene: NA; abundance: NA; v_gene: TRBV27; j_gene: TRBJ2-5; CDR3aa: CASKVRENQETQYF; CDR3nt: TGTGCCAGCAAGGTTCGGGAGAACCAAGAGACCCAGTACTTC
d_gene: TRBD2; abundance: NA; v_gene: TRBV6-5; j_gene: TRBJ2-7; CDR3aa: CASRILAGGGYEQYF; CDR3nt: TGTGCCAGCAGGATCCTAGCGGGAGGGGGGTACGAGCAGTACTTC
d_gene: NA; abundance: NA; v_gene: TRBV25-1; j_gene: TRBJ2-1; CDR3aa: CASSESPYEQFF; CDR3nt: TGTGCCAGCAGTGAATCTCCCTACGAGCAGTTCTTC
d_gene: TRBD2; abundance: NA; v_gene: TRBV7-2; j_gene: TRBJ2-1; CDR3aa: CASSSLAGGPGGEQFF; CDR3nt: TGTGCCAGCAGCTCGCTAGCGGGAGGTCCGGGGGGTGAGCAGTTCTTC
d_gene: NA; abundance: NA; v_gene: TRBV5-1; j_gene: TRBJ2-3; CDR3aa: CASGGSPPTSTDTQYF; CDR3nt: TGCGCCAGCGGGGGGAGTCCCCCTACTAGCACAGATACGCAGTATTTT
d_gene: NA; abundance: NA; v_gene: TRBV12-2; j_gene: TRBJ1-5; CDR3aa: CASRLQGTGGGQPQHF; CDR3nt: TGTGCAAGTCGCTTACAAGGGACAGGGGGCGGTCAGCCCCAGCATTTT
d_gene: TRBD2; abundance: NA; v_gene: TRBV7-8; j_gene: TRBJ2-7; CDR3aa: CASSLGGGATYEQYF; CDR3nt: TGTGCCAGCAGCTTAGGCGGGGGTGCTACCTACGAGCAGTACTTC
d_gene: NA; abundance: NA; v_gene: TRBV5-1; j_gene: TRBJ1-2; CDR3aa: CASSIPAGEDPYTF; CDR3nt: TGCGCCAGCAGCATCCCCGCAGGGGAAGATCCGTACACCTTC
d_gene: TRBD2; abundance: NA; v_gene: TRBV4-3; j_gene: TRBJ2-7; CDR3aa: CASSRDRTSGSREQYF; CDR3nt: TGCGCCAGCAGCCGCGATAGGACTAGCGGGAGTCGGGAGCAGTACTTC
d_gene: TRBD2; abundance: NA; v_gene: TRBV10-3; j_gene: TRBJ2-2; CDR3aa: CAISTRLAENTGELFF; CDR3nt: TGTGCCATCAGTACACGACTAGCAGAAAACACCGGGGAGCTGTTTTTT
d_gene: NA; abundance: NA; v_gene: TRBV19; j_gene: TRBJ1-4; CDR3aa: CASSIREKLFF; CDR3nt: TGTGCCAGTAGTATCAGGGAAAAACTGTTTTTT
d_gene: NA; abundance: NA; v_gene: TRBV7-8; j_gene: TRBJ2-5; CDR3aa: CASSLVEGSGETQYF; CDR3nt: TGTGCCAGCAGCTTAGTGGAGGGTAGTGGGGAGACCCAGTACTTC
d_gene: NA; abundance: few; v_gene: TRBV6-1; j_gene: TRBJ2-7; CDR3aa: CASSEALPGTYEQYF; CDR3nt: TGTGCCAGCAGTGAAGCGCTTCCAGGCACCTACGAGCAGTACTTC
d_gene: NA; abundance: NA; v_gene: TRBV28; j_gene: TRBJ2-7; CDR3aa: CASSSPLALEQYF; CDR3nt: TGTGCCAGCAGCTCCCCCCTAGCGCTTGAGCAGTACTTC
d_gene: NA; abundance: NA; v_gene: TRBV27; j_gene: TRBJ1-5; CDR3aa: CASRSGSFSNQPQHF; CDR3nt: TGTGCCAGCAGGTCAGGTTCCTTTAGCAATCAGCCCCAGCATTTT
d_gene: TRBD1; abundance: NA; v_gene: TRBV28; j_gene: TRBJ2-7; CDR3aa: CASSYQDRDFSEQYF; CDR3nt: TGTGCCAGCAGTTACCAGGACAGGGACTTCTCCGAGCAGTACTTC
d_gene: TRBD2; abundance: NA; v_gene: TRBV6-5; j_gene: TRBJ2-7; CDR3aa: CASSYAGTTISYEQYF; CDR3nt: TGTGCCAGCAGTTACGCGGGGACTACAATCTCCTACGAGCAGTACTTC
d_gene: TRBD1; abundance: NA; v_gene: TRBV5-6; j_gene: TRBJ1-5; CDR3aa: CASSLGQGGQPQHF; CDR3nt: TGTGCCAGCAGCCTGGGACAGGGTGGACAGCCCCAGCATTTT
d_gene: TRBD1; abundance: NA; v_gene: TRBV28; j_gene: TRBJ2-7; CDR3aa: CASRRQGGYEQYF; CDR3nt: TGTGCCAGCAGGCGACAGGGTGGGTACGAGCAGTACTTC
d_gene: NA; abundance: NA; v_gene: TRBV9; j_gene: TRBJ1-1; CDR3aa: CASSGRDSRWNTEAFF; CDR3nt: TGTGCCAGCAGCGGCCGGGACTCTCGGTGGAACACTGAAGCTTTCTTT
d_gene: TRBD1; abundance: once; v_gene: TRBV27; j_gene: TRBJ1-2; CDR3aa: CASSLRTGVNYGYTF; CDR3nt: TGTGCCAGCAGTTTAAGAACAGGGGTTAACTATGGCTACACCTTC
d_gene: NA; abundance: NA; v_gene: TRBV28; j_gene: TRBJ2-7; CDR3aa: CASSPQTDWYEQYF; CDR3nt: TGTGCCAGCAGTCCCCAAACCGACTGGTACGAGCAGTACTTC
d_gene: NA; abundance: once; v_gene: TRBV25-1; j_gene: TRBJ2-7; CDR3aa: CASSVAGELPYEQYF; CDR3nt: TGTGCCAGCAGTGTGGCAGGCGAACTTCCCTACGAGCAGTACTTC
d_gene: NA; abundance: few; v_gene: TRBV30; j_gene: TRBJ1-1; CDR3aa: CAYHGKGRDTEAFF; CDR3nt: TGTGCCTACCACGGCAAGGGGAGGGACACTGAAGCTTTCTTT
d_gene: NA; abundance: NA; v_gene: TRBV6-5; j_gene: TRBJ1-1; CDR3aa: CASTPPGVFAEAFF; CDR3nt: TGTGCCAGCACTCCCCCGGGGGTGTTTGCTGAAGCTTTCTTT
d_gene: NA; abundance: once; v_gene: TRBV2; j_gene: TRBJ2-3; CDR3aa: CATREWSTDTQYF; CDR3nt: TGTGCCACCAGGGAGTGGAGCACAGATACGCAGTATTTT
d_gene: NA; abundance: few; v_gene: TRBV4-3; j_gene: TRBJ2-7; CDR3aa: CASSPTVGPYEQYF; CDR3nt: TGCGCCAGCAGCCCGACAGTAGGCCCCTACGAGCAGTACTTC